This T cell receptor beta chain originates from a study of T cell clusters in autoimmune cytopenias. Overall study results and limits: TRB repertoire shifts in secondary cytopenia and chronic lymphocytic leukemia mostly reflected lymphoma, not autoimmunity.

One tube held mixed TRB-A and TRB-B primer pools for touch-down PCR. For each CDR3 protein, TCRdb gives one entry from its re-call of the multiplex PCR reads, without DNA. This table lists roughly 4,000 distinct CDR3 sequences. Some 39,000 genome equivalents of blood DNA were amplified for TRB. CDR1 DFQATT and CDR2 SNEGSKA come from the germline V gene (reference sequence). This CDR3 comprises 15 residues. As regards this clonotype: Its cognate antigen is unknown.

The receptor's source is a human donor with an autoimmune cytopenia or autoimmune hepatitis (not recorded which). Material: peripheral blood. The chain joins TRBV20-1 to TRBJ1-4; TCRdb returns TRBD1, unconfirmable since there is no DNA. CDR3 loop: CSARENWDSNEKLFF.